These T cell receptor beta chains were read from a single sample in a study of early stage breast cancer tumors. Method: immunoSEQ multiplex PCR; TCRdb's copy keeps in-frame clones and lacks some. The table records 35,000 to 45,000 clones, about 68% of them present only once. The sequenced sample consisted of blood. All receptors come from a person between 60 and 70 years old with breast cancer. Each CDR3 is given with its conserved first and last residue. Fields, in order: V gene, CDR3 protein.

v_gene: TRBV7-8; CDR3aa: CASSLASGNQPQHF
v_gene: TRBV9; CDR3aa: CASSVGGALGYTF
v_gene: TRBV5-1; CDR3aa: CASSADRGTNTEAFF
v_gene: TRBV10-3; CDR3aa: CAISGNREGLDHKSEQYF
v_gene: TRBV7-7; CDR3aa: CASSLSGVNNEQFF
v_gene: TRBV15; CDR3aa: CATSASIGATNEKLFF
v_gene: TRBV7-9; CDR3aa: CASGPSGNTDTQYF
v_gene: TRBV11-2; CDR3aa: CASSHRVTFVYEQYF
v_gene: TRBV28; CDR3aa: CASSSPILSGYTF
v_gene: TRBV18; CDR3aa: CASSPLPPGQMNTEAFF
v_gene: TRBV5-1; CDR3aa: CASSPEGGSYNEQFF
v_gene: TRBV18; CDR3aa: CASSQNPRDSLYGYTF
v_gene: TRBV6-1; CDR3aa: CASSEVGGRGGNQPQHF
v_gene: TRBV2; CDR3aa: CASSARVLTLRDEQYF
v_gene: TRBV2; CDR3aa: CASGRLALSSYNEQFF
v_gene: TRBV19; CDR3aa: CATKREGWAEAFF
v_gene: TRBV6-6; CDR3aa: CASSSIGAVYEQYF
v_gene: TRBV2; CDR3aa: CASRSERGGGKPQHF
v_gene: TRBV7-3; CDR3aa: CASSLTGTSGDTQYF
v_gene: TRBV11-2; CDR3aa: CASSLAGPYNQPQHF
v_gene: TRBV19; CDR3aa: CASNIGVALSTDTQYF
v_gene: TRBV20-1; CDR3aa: CSARVSTEQYF
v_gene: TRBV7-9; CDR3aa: CASSHNAGGNTEAFF